The rows below give T cell receptor beta chains drawn from one sample of a study of technical replicates of blood from several donors. Only in-frame clones appear in the TCRdb table, and some are missing; sequencing was by immunoSEQ multiplex PCR. This sample yields tens of thousands of clones, of which about 90% are seen a single time; 0.27% belongs to the top ten. The sequenced material came from T cells isolated from PBMCs. The receptors derive from a human donor in good health. Both conserved end residues are part of each CDR3. The size field is filled for only some rows; it gives once, few, many or a size class.

TRBJ2-7,-,TRBV10-3,13,CAIMTQGAHEQYF
TRBJ2-4,-,TRBV5-1,15,CASSLARAGQDIQYF
TRBJ1-4,-,TRBV27,16,CASSLSIGLTNEKLFF
TRBJ1-2,-,TRBV7-9,13,CASSSGQVYGYTF
TRBJ1-2,-,TRBV5-1,18,CASSLAPTGQGFSIGYTF
TRBJ2-1,-,TRBV27,17,CASSLGAGGFSYNEQFF
TRBJ1-2,-,TRBV29-1,13,CSAPGTGPYGYTF
TRBJ2-7,-,TRBV14,16,CASSLFTGGPSYEQYF
TRBJ2-1,-,TRBV11-3,13,CASSSDRYNEQFF
TRBJ1-5,once,TRBV5-8,16,CASSLRGEFSNQPQHF
TRBJ2-2,-,TRBV11-3,16,CASSLQASGLTGELFF
TRBJ1-2,-,TRBV6-6,13,CASSRQGNYGYTF
TRBJ2-5,-,TRBV4-1,16,CASSQVGTGGIETQYF
TRBJ2-5,-,TRBV5-6,11,CASSFRETQYF
TRBJ2-2,-,TRBV18,20,CASSFRDPGTSGMNTGELFF
TRBJ1-1,-,TRBV6-4,13,CASRGRGKGEAFF
TRBJ2-2,-,TRBV5-1,16,CASSSTGQGVAGELFF
TRBJ2-7,-,TRBV29-1,12,CSVLTGRYEQYF
TRBJ1-4,-,TRBV7-9,16,CASSFGWTGKSEKLFF
TRBJ2-2,-,TRBV10-3,17,CAISDDRFEQGAGELFF
TRBJ2-7,-,TRBV9,14,CASSVGAGTYEQYF
TRBJ2-7,-,TRBV4-2,13,CASSQELAEEQYF
TRBJ1-1,-,TRBV5-1,17,CASSLPGTGGGGTEAFF
TRBJ1-2,-,TRBV20-1,10,CSARTLGYTF
TRBJ1-4,-,TRBV7-9,15,CASSSRQGRGEKLFF
TRBJ2-5,-,TRBV6-6,12,CASMRGGETQYF
TRBJ2-7,-,TRBV6-1,12,CASQRFFWEQYF
TRBJ2-6,-,TRBV28,15,CASSKTDRWANVLTF
TRBJ2-3,-,TRBV5-4,16,CASSLGQGAWGDTQYF